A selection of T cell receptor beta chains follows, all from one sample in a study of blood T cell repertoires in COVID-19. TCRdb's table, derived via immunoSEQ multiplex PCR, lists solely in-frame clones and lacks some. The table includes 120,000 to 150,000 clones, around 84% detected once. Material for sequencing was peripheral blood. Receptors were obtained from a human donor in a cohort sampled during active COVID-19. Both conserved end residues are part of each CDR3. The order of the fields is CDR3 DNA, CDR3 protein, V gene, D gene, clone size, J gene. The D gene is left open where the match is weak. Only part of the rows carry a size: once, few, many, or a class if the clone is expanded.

cdr3_nt: TGTGCCAGCTCACCGGCTAGCGGGGGCCTTGGATTAGATACGCAGTATTTT
cdr3_aa: CASSPASGGLGLDTQYF
v_call: TRBV18
d_call: TRBD2
clone_size: .
j_call: TRBJ2-3

cdr3_nt: TGCGCCAGCAGCAACAGGACTAGCGGGGGCCTTAACACCGGGGAGCTGTTTTTT
cdr3_aa: CASSNRTSGGLNTGELFF
v_call: TRBV5-1
d_call: TRBD2
clone_size: few
j_call: TRBJ2-2

cdr3_nt: TGTGCCACCAGCAGAGATACACAGATAGGCGAGCAGTACTTC
cdr3_aa: CATSRDTQIGEQYF
v_call: TRBV15
d_call: .
clone_size: .
j_call: TRBJ2-7

cdr3_nt: TGTGCCATCAGTGACCCGGACAGGGAAGCAGATACGCAGTATTTT
cdr3_aa: CAISDPDREADTQYF
v_call: TRBV10-3
d_call: TRBD1
clone_size: .
j_call: TRBJ2-3

cdr3_nt: TGTGCCAGTACCCCGGGACAGGGAAGGGGCTACGAGCAGTACTTC
cdr3_aa: CASTPGQGRGYEQYF
v_call: TRBV19
d_call: TRBD1
clone_size: .
j_call: TRBJ2-7

cdr3_nt: TGTGCCAGCAGCGCAGACCGGGACTCCGAGCAGTACTTC
cdr3_aa: CASSADRDSEQYF
v_call: TRBV11-2
d_call: .
clone_size: once
j_call: TRBJ2-7

cdr3_nt: TGTGCCAGCAGCTTAGAGCGGGTACCCACTGAAGCTTTCTTT
cdr3_aa: CASSLERVPTEAFF
v_call: TRBV7-8
d_call: .
clone_size: .
j_call: TRBJ1-1

cdr3_nt: TGTGCCAGCAGTGGGAGACTAGCTCGAGGGTACAATGAGCAGTTCTTC
cdr3_aa: CASSGRLARGYNEQFF
v_call: TRBV6-1
d_call: TRBD2
clone_size: .
j_call: TRBJ2-1

cdr3_nt: TGTGCCTGGACCATTAGCGGGGGGGCGCAGTTCTTC
cdr3_aa: CAWTISGGAQFF
v_call: TRBV30
d_call: TRBD2
clone_size: once
j_call: TRBJ2-1

cdr3_nt: TGTGCCAGCAGCTTAGGGGCCCCCTCAGGGGTCTATGGCTACACCTTC
cdr3_aa: CASSLGAPSGVYGYTF
v_call: TRBV7-2
d_call: .
clone_size: few
j_call: TRBJ1-2

cdr3_nt: TGTGCCAGCAGTTTGCCTGGCAGGCAAGAGACCCAGTACTTC
cdr3_aa: CASSLPGRQETQYF
v_call: TRBV27
d_call: .
clone_size: .
j_call: TRBJ2-5

cdr3_nt: TGTGCCACCACACAAGGGGACAGGGCCAAAAACATTCAGTACTTC
cdr3_aa: CATTQGDRAKNIQYF
v_call: TRBV10-3
d_call: TRBD1
clone_size: few
j_call: TRBJ2-4

cdr3_nt: TGTGCCAGCAGCTTAGGGGGCGTCCGGGGGAACACTGAAGCTTTCTTT
cdr3_aa: CASSLGGVRGNTEAFF
v_call: TRBV5-4
d_call: TRBD1
clone_size: .
j_call: TRBJ1-1

cdr3_nt: TGTGCCAGCTCACCATCGCAGCAAGAGACCCAGTACTTC
cdr3_aa: CASSPSQQETQYF
v_call: TRBV18
d_call: .
clone_size: .
j_call: TRBJ2-5

cdr3_nt: TGCAGTGCTAGCGCGGGCCCGGGACTCCCATTT
cdr3_aa: CSASAGPGLPF
v_call: TRBV20-1
d_call: .
clone_size: once
j_call: TRBJ1-1

cdr3_nt: TGTGCCAGCAGTTCGGGGGGGTCTGCGGGCTATGGCTACACCTTC
cdr3_aa: CASSSGGSAGYGYTF
v_call: TRBV28
d_call: .
clone_size: .
j_call: TRBJ1-2

cdr3_nt: TGTGCCAGCAGAGACAGGGAGAATTCACCCCTCCACTTT
cdr3_aa: CASRDRENSPLHF
v_call: TRBV6-5
d_call: TRBD1
clone_size: once
j_call: TRBJ1-6

cdr3_nt: TGTGCCAGCAGCTTGCCACAGGGGACAGGCTACACCTTC
cdr3_aa: CASSLPQGTGYTF
v_call: TRBV5-5
d_call: TRBD1
clone_size: .
j_call: TRBJ1-2

cdr3_nt: TGTGCCAGCAGCACCCACGACACCTCTCCCTACGAGCAGTACTTC
cdr3_aa: CASSTHDTSPYEQYF
v_call: TRBV9
d_call: .
clone_size: once
j_call: TRBJ2-7

cdr3_nt: TGCGCCAGCAGCCAAGACGGGCGGGGGGCGTTTGAAAAACTGTTTTTT
cdr3_aa: CASSQDGRGAFEKLFF
v_call: TRBV4-3
d_call: .
clone_size: once
j_call: TRBJ1-4

cdr3_nt: TGCGCCAGCAGCCAAGATCGGGCAGGGGGGAGATATGGCTACACCTTC
cdr3_aa: CASSQDRAGGRYGYTF
v_call: TRBV4-3
d_call: TRBD1
clone_size: .
j_call: TRBJ1-2

cdr3_nt: TGTGCCAGCAGCGTCGGGGAAGGGGGTGGCTACACCTTC
cdr3_aa: CASSVGEGGGYTF
v_call: TRBV9
d_call: .
clone_size: .
j_call: TRBJ1-2

cdr3_nt: TGCAGTGCTAGTACAGGGCAGAGCAATCAGCCCCAGCATTTT
cdr3_aa: CSASTGQSNQPQHF
v_call: TRBV20-1
d_call: .
clone_size: .
j_call: TRBJ1-5

cdr3_nt: TGTGCCACCCGACAGTTGGGGTTGAATGGAAAACTGTTTTTT
cdr3_aa: CATRQLGLNGKLFF
v_call: TRBV28
d_call: .
clone_size: .
j_call: TRBJ1-4

cdr3_nt: TGTGCCAGTAGTGACCATCCCCTCGGGACTCTAGAGCAGTTCTTC
cdr3_aa: CASSDHPLGTLEQFF
v_call: TRBV19
d_call: .
clone_size: .
j_call: TRBJ2-1

cdr3_nt: TGTGCCAGCAGCCCTTCCGGACGGGGGGAGACTGAAGCTTTCTTT
cdr3_aa: CASSPSGRGETEAFF
v_call: TRBV5-5
d_call: .
clone_size: .
j_call: TRBJ1-1

cdr3_nt: TGTGCCAGCAGCCTAACTGCGGGCCAGACGGCTTTCTTT
cdr3_aa: CASSLTAGQTAFF
v_call: TRBV14
d_call: .
clone_size: .
j_call: TRBJ1-1

cdr3_nt: TGTGCCAGCAGCCAAGAGTCTAGCGGGGCCACCGGGGAGCTGTTTTTT
cdr3_aa: CASSQESSGATGELFF
v_call: TRBV14
d_call: TRBD2
clone_size: .
j_call: TRBJ2-2

cdr3_nt: TGTGCCAGTGGACAGGAACCCTCCTACAATGAGCAGTTCTTC
cdr3_aa: CASGQEPSYNEQFF
v_call: TRBV19
d_call: TRBD1
clone_size: once
j_call: TRBJ2-1

cdr3_nt: TGTGCCATCAGTGAGTCGCGGACAGGGTCCTATGGCTACACCTTC
cdr3_aa: CAISESRTGSYGYTF
v_call: TRBV10-3
d_call: TRBD1
clone_size: .
j_call: TRBJ1-2

cdr3_nt: TGTGCCAGCAGCCTTCAGGGGTCCGGCTATGGCTACACCTTC
cdr3_aa: CASSLQGSGYGYTF
v_call: TRBV14
d_call: .
clone_size: .
j_call: TRBJ1-2

cdr3_nt: TGTGCCAGCAGCTTGGGCTTAGCGGGGGCAAGGAATGAGCAGTTCTTC
cdr3_aa: CASSLGLAGARNEQFF
v_call: TRBV5-4
d_call: TRBD2
clone_size: .
j_call: TRBJ2-1

cdr3_nt: TGCGCCAGCAGCCCACCTGACCGGGACAATGAGCAGTTCTTC
cdr3_aa: CASSPPDRDNEQFF
v_call: TRBV5-1
d_call: .
clone_size: .
j_call: TRBJ2-1

cdr3_nt: TGTGCCACTCTGGGGGGGCGCTGGACTGAAGCTTTCTTT
cdr3_aa: CATLGGRWTEAFF
v_call: TRBV6-5
d_call: .
clone_size: .
j_call: TRBJ1-1

cdr3_nt: TGCGCCAGCAGCTTGGTGGCAGTCACACACTCTGGAAACACCATATATTTT
cdr3_aa: CASSLVAVTHSGNTIYF
v_call: TRBV5-1
d_call: .
clone_size: once
j_call: TRBJ1-3

cdr3_nt: TGTGCCAGCAGCCAAGATGTTGGCACAGTCTATAATTCACCCCTCCACTTT
cdr3_aa: CASSQDVGTVYNSPLHF
v_call: TRBV3-1/TRBV3-2
d_call: .
clone_size: .
j_call: TRBJ1-6

cdr3_nt: TGTGCCATCAGTGTGGGGGGGGCAGGCACAGATACGCAGTATTTT
cdr3_aa: CAISVGGAGTDTQYF
v_call: TRBV10-3
d_call: .
clone_size: .
j_call: TRBJ2-3

cdr3_nt: TGTGCCATCAGTCCGGGACTAGCGGGGGCCCCAACCAAATCCAATGAGCAGTTCTTC
cdr3_aa: CAISPGLAGAPTKSNEQFF
v_call: TRBV10-3
d_call: TRBD2
clone_size: .
j_call: TRBJ2-1

cdr3_nt: TGTGCCAGCAGCTTGGGGACAGGCTATGGCTACACCTTC
cdr3_aa: CASSLGTGYGYTF
v_call: TRBV5-5
d_call: TRBD1
clone_size: .
j_call: TRBJ1-2

cdr3_nt: TGTGCCAGCAGCGGCCCCGGGACAGGACTCTCCTACGAGCAGTACTTC
cdr3_aa: CASSGPGTGLSYEQYF
v_call: TRBV28
d_call: TRBD1
clone_size: .
j_call: TRBJ2-7

cdr3_nt: TGTGCCAGCAGTCCATCGGCGGGAAGGGAAAAACTGTTTTTT
cdr3_aa: CASSPSAGREKLFF
v_call: TRBV4-2
d_call: .
clone_size: few
j_call: TRBJ1-4

cdr3_nt: TGTGCCAGCAGTTCGGGACAGGGCTACGAGCAGTACTTC
cdr3_aa: CASSSGQGYEQYF
v_call: TRBV28
d_call: TRBD1
clone_size: .
j_call: TRBJ2-7

cdr3_nt: TGCGCCAGCAAACTCGGGGGGCCCGGCACAGATACGCAGTATTTT
cdr3_aa: CASKLGGPGTDTQYF
v_call: TRBV5-1
d_call: .
clone_size: .
j_call: TRBJ2-3

cdr3_nt: TGTGCCAGCAGTTCACAGATCAATCAGCCCCAGCATTTT
cdr3_aa: CASSSQINQPQHF
v_call: TRBV27
d_call: .
clone_size: .
j_call: TRBJ1-5

cdr3_nt: TGTGCCAGCTCACCATTGGAGGGGGCGACTCAGCCCCAGCATTTT
cdr3_aa: CASSPLEGATQPQHF
v_call: TRBV18
d_call: TRBD1
clone_size: .
j_call: TRBJ1-5

cdr3_nt: TGTGCCAGCAGCTTGGTTAAAGGGACACCCTTGTTC
cdr3_aa: CASSLVKGTPLF
v_call: TRBV7-8
d_call: .
clone_size: .
j_call: TRBJ1-2

cdr3_nt: TGTGCCAGCAGCCTGCGAGGGAGTACCAACACTGAAGCTTTCTTT
cdr3_aa: CASSLRGSTNTEAFF
v_call: TRBV5-4
d_call: .
clone_size: .
j_call: TRBJ1-1

cdr3_nt: TGTGCCAGCAGCTTAGGGACAGGGTGGCTTGTTGGTGGCTACACCTTC
cdr3_aa: CASSLGTGWLVGGYTF
v_call: TRBV7-6
d_call: TRBD1
clone_size: .
j_call: TRBJ1-2

cdr3_nt: TGTGCCAGCAGTTTAGCGGCTTGGGACAGGGGCAGCGAGCAGTACTTC
cdr3_aa: CASSLAAWDRGSEQYF
v_call: TRBV27
d_call: TRBD1
clone_size: .
j_call: TRBJ2-7